The entry below gives a single TCR beta chain sequence along with its context. These data originate in a study of early T cells in non-severe SARS-CoV-2 infection. Across the study: Chains from this unsorted whole-blood bulk RNA could not be paired.

The CDR3 is made up of 14 amino acids. V was cut by 4 bases and J by 1 base, with 13 bases left in between. Germline CDR1 is SQVTM and CDR2 is ANQGSEA. Researchers attached unique molecular identifiers to individual cDNA molecules. MiXCR was run by TCRdb on the 5' RACE reads, yielding one entry per CDR3 protein. The table records more than 35,000 distinct CDR3 sequences, roughly 3.9% of them present only once. This chain uses TRBV29-1 with TRBJ1-1, with TRBD1 as a possible D gene (5 bases). The material sequenced was whole blood. This receptor was taken from an adult who was a healthcare worker with PCR-confirmed SARS-CoV-2 infection or an uninfected control (not recorded which). The DNA for the CDR3 is TGCAGCGTTGTTTCGTCGGGGGAGAACACTGAAGCTTTCTTT. Protein product: CSVVSSGENTEAFF.